This T cell receptor beta chain was sequenced in a study of shared clonotypes between healthy human individuals. The junction had 2 bases not matched to a gene; V was cut back by 4 bases and J by 6 bases. The germline V gene encodes CDR1 SNHLY and CDR2 FYNNEI. The CDR3 contains 12 residues. This table comes from immunoSEQ multiplex PCR, and its TCRdb copy is limited to in-frame clones, with some not included. The table shows about 1.5 million clones, with nearly 99% occurring only once. This chain uses TRBV2 with TRBJ2-7; 8 positions match TRBD1. The sequenced sample was naive CD4+ T cells sorted from blood. Specified subset: CD45RA+ positively selected. The TCR originated in a man between 25 and 39 years old in good health. As DNA, the CDR3 is TGTGCCAGCAGTGCAGGGGGCCTCGAGCAGTACTTC. Encoded protein: CASSAGGLEQYF.